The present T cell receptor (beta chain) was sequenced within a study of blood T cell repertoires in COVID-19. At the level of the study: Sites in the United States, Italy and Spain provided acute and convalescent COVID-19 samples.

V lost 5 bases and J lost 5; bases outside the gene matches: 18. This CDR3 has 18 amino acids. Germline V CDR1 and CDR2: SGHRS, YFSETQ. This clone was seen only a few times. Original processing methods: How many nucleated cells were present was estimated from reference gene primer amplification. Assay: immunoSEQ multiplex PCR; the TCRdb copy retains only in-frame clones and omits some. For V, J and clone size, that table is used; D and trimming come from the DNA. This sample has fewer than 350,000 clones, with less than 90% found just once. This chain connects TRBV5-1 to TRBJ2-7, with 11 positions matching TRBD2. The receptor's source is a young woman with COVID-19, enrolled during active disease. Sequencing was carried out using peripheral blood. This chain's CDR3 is CASSPTTSGGRSRNEQYF. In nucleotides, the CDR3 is TGCGCCAGCAGTCCGACAACTAGCGGGGGCCGCTCGCGAAACGAGCAGTACTTC.